This passage covers 28 T cell receptor beta chains from one sample sequenced in a study of OX40 agonist ivuxolimab in advanced cancers. Produced via immunoSEQ multiplex PCR; TCRdb's table is partial and in-frame only. The sample carries fewer than 60,000 clones, about 80% recorded once. Here the sequenced sample was CD4+ or CD8+ T cells sorted from blood, taken in a trial of the OX40 agonist ivuxolimab. These receptors originate from an adult with an advanced solid tumor such as melanoma, head and neck, liver or kidney cancer.

V usage is TRBV10-2 and J usage is TRBJ1-5; D not resolved. The CDR3 contains 16 residues. Looked up from germline, CDR1 is WSHSY and CDR2 is SAAADI. Trimming left V 0 bases short and J 2 bases short, with 11 bases between. The CDR3 DNA reads as TGCGCCAGCAGTGAGTCTGCCAGGACCGGCAATCAGCCCCAGCATTTT. Translated, it gives CASSESARTGNQPQHF.

V usage is TRBV18 and J usage is TRBJ2-1; no clear D. Deletions cut 3 bases from V and 2 bases from J, with 11 bases between. The length of the CDR3 is 15 residues. Germline CDR1 is KGHSH and CDR2 is LQKENI. The DNA for the CDR3 is TGTGCCAGCTCACCGGCTAGTTTTACCTACAATGAGCAGTTCTTC. This gives the protein CASSPASFTYNEQFF.

The CDR3 loop is CASSSSLSGGTQPYF. In nucleotides, the CDR3 is TGTGCCAGCAGCTCAAGCCTTAGCGGGGGGACTCAGCCGTACTTC. V usage is TRBV7-2 and J usage is TRBJ2-7; 10 bases agree with TRBD2. The ends lost 4 bases at V and 12 bases at J; junction bases unmatched: 15. Per the germline V gene, CDR1 is SGHTA and CDR2 is FQGNSA. The CDR3 extends over 15 amino acids.

V usage is TRBV19 and J usage is TRBJ1-5, with TRBD1 matching 8 bases. The ends lost 8 bases at V and 5 bases at J; junction bases unmatched: 14. Germline V CDR1 and CDR2: LNHDA, SQIVND (reference sequence). The CDR3 contains 16 residues. In DNA, the CDR3 is TGTGCCAGTCGCCTCACGTGGACAGGGAGTGATCAGCCCCAGCATTTT. It yields the protein CASRLTWTGSDQPQHF. The full variable domain, with the rest looked up from reference TRBV19 and TRBJ1-5, is DGGITQSPKYLFRKEGQNVTLSCEQNLNHDAMYWYRQDPGQGLRLIYYSQIVNDFQKGDIAEGYSVSREKKESFPLTVTSAQKNPTAFYLCASRLTWTGSDQPQHFGDGTRLSIL.

The chain uses TRBV5-1 and TRBJ2-7; TRBD2 aligns across 15 bases. Germline CDR1 SGHRS, CDR2 YFSETQ. V dropped 4 bases and J dropped 6; count of bases not matched to a gene: 5. This CDR3 comprises 15 residues. For the CDR3, the DNA is TGCGCCAGCAGCCCCCTGGGACTAGCGGGAGGCGAGCAGTACTTC. Translated, it gives CASSPLGLAGGEQYF. Drawing the rest from reference TRBV5-1 and TRBJ2-7, the complete variable domain is KAGVTQTPRYLIKTRGQQVTLSCSPISGHRSVSWYQQTPGQGLQFLFEYFSETQRNKGNFPGRFSGRQFSNSRSEMNVSTLELGDSALYLCASSPLGLAGGEQYFGPGTRLTVT.

The rearrangement links TRBV6-6 to TRBJ2-5; D is unresolved. Trimming took 2 bases from V and 5 from J, leaving 15 bases between them. Germline V CDR1 and CDR2: MNHNY, SVGAGI (reference sequence). The CDR3 has 15 residues. CDR3 DNA sequence: TGTGCCAGCAGTTACATGGGGTCCCGATGGGAGACCCAGTACTTC. This encodes CASSYMGSRWETQYF.

The sample holds one count of this clone. The chain links TRBV28 to TRBJ2-4, with 7 bases that match TRBD1. Germline-derived CDR1 and CDR2 are MDHEN and SYDVKM. The CDR3 spans 13 residues. V was pared by 4 bases and J by 7 bases, with 4 bases of the junction left unmatched. In DNA form, the CDR3 reads TGTGCCAGCAGTTCCCCCAGGGGGAACATTCAGTACTTC. Protein sequence: CASSSPRGNIQYF.

For the CDR3, the DNA is TGTGCCAGCAGCACCTATTACAATGAGCAGTTCTTC. It encodes CASSTYYNEQFF. The chain uses TRBV5-6 and TRBJ2-1; no firm D call. CDR1 and CDR2 from the germline V gene are SGHDT and YYEEEE. V was clipped by 4 bases and J by 4 bases, with 6 bases between them. This CDR3 spans 12 amino acids.

The chain employs TRBV7-9 and TRBJ2-5, with 8 bases that match TRBD1. Near its end, the DNA agrees better with TRBJ2-7, so the J call may be wrong. Germline V gives CDR1 SEHNR, CDR2 FQNEAQ (reference sequence). The CDR3 contains 16 residues. The CDR3 DNA reads as TGTGCCAGCAGCCCCGAACCGGGACAGGTCACCTACGAGCAGTACTTC. Translation: CASSPEPGQVTYEQYF.

The V call is TRBV6-1, the J call TRBJ2-7; D may be TRBD2 (5 bases). The germline V and J ends were trimmed by 1 base and 2 bases, with 9 bases remaining between them. The CDR3 runs 14 residues. Germline V lookup: CDR1 MNHNS, CDR2 SASEGT. In DNA form, the CDR3 reads TGTGCCAGCAGTGAAGAGTGGGGAGCCTACGAGCAGTACTTC. Translation gives CASSEEWGAYEQYF.

The J gene is TRBJ2-3, the V gene TRBV29-1; 7 nucleotides agree with TRBD1. Losses at the gene ends were 7 bases for V and 1 base for J; bases not matched to a gene: 8. The CDR3 spans 14 residues. Looked up from germline, CDR1 is SQVTM and CDR2 is ANQGSEA. This CDR3 is CSASRQGGTDTQYF. The CDR3 DNA reads TGCAGCGCAAGTCGACAGGGCGGCACAGATACGCAGTATTTT.

The V call is TRBV6-6, the J call TRBJ2-7; 11 bases are a match to TRBD2. Germline-derived CDR1 and CDR2 are MNHNY and SVGAGI (reference sequence). Unmatched junction bases numbered 3, after V lost 5 bases and J lost 0 bases. CDR3 length equals 15 residues. In DNA form, the CDR3 reads TGTGCCAGCAGTCTACTAGCGGGAGACTCCTACGAGCAGTACTTC. This translates into CASSLLAGDSYEQYF.

The chain links TRBV27 to TRBJ2-5, with D unclear. The CDR3 spans 13 residues. Trimming pared 5 bases from V and 5 bases from J, leaving 12 bases between. Germline V gives CDR1 MNHEY, CDR2 SMNVEV (reference sequence). The chain's CDR3 is CASSVRRRETQYF. The CDR3 DNA is TGTGCCAGCAGTGTCAGGCGTCGGGAGACCCAGTACTTC.

This clone has a single count. The V call is TRBV5-1, the J call TRBJ1-1; D gene uncertain. Trimming stripped 4 bases from V and 4 bases from J, with 17 bases between. Germline-derived CDR1 and CDR2 are SGHRS and YFSETQ. The CDR3 runs to 15 residues. The CDR3 sequence is CASSTYRSVGTEAFF. The DNA for the CDR3 is TGCGCCAGCAGCACGTATAGAAGCGTTGGCACTGAAGCTTTCTTT.

This chain's CDR3 is CASSFRQGNGYTF. The CDR3 DNA reads TGTGCCAGCAGTTTCCGGCAGGGAAATGGCTACACCTTC. The chain links TRBV28 to TRBJ1-2; D perhaps matches TRBD1 (5 bases). V was pared by 3 bases and J by 6 bases, with 11 bases between. CDR1 MDHEN and CDR2 SYDVKM come from the germline V gene. The CDR3 totals 13 residues.

The chain couples TRBV28 to TRBJ2-2; D unresolved. Germline CDR1 is MDHEN and CDR2 is SYDVKM. Between the trimmed V and J ends, which lost 3 bases and 10 bases, there was a span of 18 bases. There are 15 residues in the CDR3. As DNA, the CDR3 is TGTGCCAGCAGTTTCACCCTAGAGAAATTTGAGGAGCTGTTTTTT. It is translated as CASSFTLEKFEELFF.

This chain uses TRBV18 with TRBJ1-1, with D unclear. Germline CDR1 is KGHSH and CDR2 is LQKENI. This CDR3 is 17 amino acids long. Between the trimmed V and J ends, which lost 1 base and 0 bases, there was a span of 15 bases. Written as DNA, the CDR3 is TGTGCCAGCTCACCACGGGAGTTGGCCAGGATGAACACTGAAGCTTTCTTT. Protein product: CASSPRELARMNTEAFF.

This clone was found once. The chain has TRBV21-1 and TRBJ2-1; TRBD1, as called in the table, went unchecked against the DNA. TRBV21-1 is noted as a pseudogene. CDR3 length: 18 amino acids. The CDR3 spells CASSKEDETGTGRDEQFF. In DNA form, the CDR3 reads TGTGCCAGCAGCAAAGAAGATGAGACGGGGACAGGTCGCGATGAGCAGTTCTTC.

The chain recombines TRBV5-8 with TRBJ2-3; D possibly corresponds to TRBD2 (6 bases). V was cut by 4 bases and J by 0 bases, with 15 bases left in between. This CDR3 region has 16 residues. Germline values: CDR1 SGHTS, CDR2 YDEGEE. This chain's CDR3 is CASSPRDLPSTDTQYF. The CDR3 bases are TGTGCCAGCAGCCCGCGGGACCTCCCAAGCACAGATACGCAGTATTTT.

This chain connects TRBV7-9 to TRBJ1-4; D ambiguous. Trimming pared 1 base from V and 11 bases from J, leaving 11 bases between. This CDR3 comprises 13 residues. The germline V gene encodes CDR1 SEHNR and CDR2 FQNEAQ (reference sequence). CDR3 region: CASSLDGNRKLFF. The CDR3 DNA reads TGTGCCAGCAGCTTAGATGGGAATCGGAAACTGTTTTTT. Looking up the rest from reference TRBV7-9 and TRBJ1-4 gives the full variable domain: DTGVSQNPRHKITKRGQNVTFRCDPISEHNRLYWYRQTLGQGPEFLTYFQNEAQLEKSRLLSDRFSAERPKGSFSTLEIQRTEQGDSAMYLCASSLDGNRKLFFGSGTQLSVL.

V is TRBV10-3 and J is TRBJ1-1, with 9 positions matching TRBD1. Germline V CDR1 and CDR2: ENHRY, SYGVKD. The CDR3 runs 13 residues. Trimming cost V 8 bases and J 8 bases; bases outside gene matches: 9. The chain's CDR3 is CAIADRGYEEAFF. The CDR3 nucleotides are TGTGCCATCGCGGACAGGGGTTATGAGGAAGCTTTCTTT.

The chain combines TRBV12-5 with TRBJ2-2; 9 nucleotides line up with TRBD1. Germline lookup yields CDR1 LGHNT and CDR2 FRNRAP. This CDR3 has 17 residues. J gave up 0 bases and V 6 bases, and 8 bases lay outside the gene matches. The CDR3 bases are TGTGCTAGTGGGACCGGGACAGGGTACGCGAACACCGGGGAGCTGTTTTTT. It is translated as CASGTGTGYANTGELFF.

This rearrangement joins TRBV5-5 to TRBJ2-5; D possibly uses TRBD1 or TRBD2 (5 bases each). Trimming removed 1 base from V and 2 bases from J, with 12 bases in between. CDR3 length equals 15 residues. Per the germline V gene, CDR1 is SGHKS and CDR2 is YYEKEE (reference sequence). For the CDR3, the DNA is TGTGCCAGCAGCTTGTACCGGGGCCCTCAAGAGACCCAGTACTTC. Its protein product is CASSLYRGPQETQYF.

The V gene is TRBV28, the J gene TRBJ1-2; no reliable D call. This CDR3 comprises 12 residues. V was clipped by 1 base and J by 4 bases, with 4 bases between them. CDR1 and CDR2 from the germline V gene are MDHEN and SYDVKM. CDR3 amino acids: CASSLSSYGYTF. The CDR3 region has the DNA TGTGCCAGCAGTTTATCGAGCTATGGCTACACCTTC.

The gene calls are TRBV7-6 and TRBJ1-1; D might be TRBD1 (5 bases). Germline V CDR1 and CDR2: SGHVS, FNYEAQ. V was trimmed by 5 bases and J by 6 bases, leaving 16 bases between them. This CDR3 region has 14 residues. CDR3 in amino acids: CASSPLRGGAEAFF. CDR3 in DNA: TGTGCCAGCAGCCCCCTTCGGGGAGGGGCTGAAGCTTTCTTT.

In its sample, this clone was seen once. The chain couples TRBV11-2 to TRBJ1-2, with 9 bases identical to TRBD1. The ends lost 4 bases at V and 5 bases at J; junction bases unmatched: 5. The CDR3 contains 14 residues. CDR1 SGHAT and CDR2 FQNNGV come from the germline V gene. The CDR3 loop is CASSWDRAEYGYTF. CDR3 in DNA: TGTGCCAGCAGCTGGGACAGGGCTGAGTATGGCTACACCTTC.

This clone has more than one count but fewer than ten. The rearrangement links TRBV7-9 to TRBJ1-2; 10 nucleotides align to TRBD1. Germline V gene lookup returns CDR1 SEHNR and CDR2 FQNEAQ (reference sequence). The V segment lost 5 bases and the J segment 3 bases; nucleotides outside the gene matches: 3. The CDR3 contains 14 residues. CDR3: CASSPGQGYYGYTF. The CDR3 DNA follows: TGTGCCAGCAGCCCGGGACAGGGGTACTATGGCTACACCTTC.

The chain carries TRBV11-3 and TRBJ2-7; D gene unclear. Germline-derived CDR1 and CDR2 are SGHNT and YENEEA. The CDR3 totals 13 residues. V shed 0 bases and J shed 3 bases, with 6 bases lying between them. CDR3 residues: CASSLERYYEQYF. CDR3 bases: TGTGCCAGCAGCTTAGAAAGGTACTACGAGCAGTACTTC.